This T cell receptor (beta chain) was profiled in a study of T cell responses to AZD1222 COVID-19 vaccine. A remark on this clone: This specimen includes other DNA sequences encoding the same CDR3.

Libraries were prepared by immunoSEQ multiplex PCR; TCRdb keeps only in-frame clonotypes and omits some of them. The data show some 140,000 clones, roughly 84% seen once. Germline-derived CDR1 and CDR2 are SNHLY and FYNNEI. Trimming at V came to 5 bases and at J to 1 base, leaving 2 bases not matched to a gene. The CDR3 extends over 14 amino acids. This receptor was identified in an adult in good health. The source material was peripheral blood, sampled on day 0 of AZD1222 vaccination. The genes are TRBV2 and TRBJ1-1; TRBD1 aligns across 9 bases. The CDR3 region is CASSRQGGNTEAFF. The DNA of the CDR3 is TGTGCCAGCAGTCGACAGGGGGGGAACACTGAAGCTTTCTTT.